What follows are 12 T cell receptor beta chains derived from one specimen sequenced in a study of blood T cell dynamics during melanoma immunotherapy. Stated time point: pre-treatment baseline. Repertoires were generated with immunoSEQ multiplex PCR, while TCRdb's copy carries only in-frame clones and drops some. The repertoire consists of 15,000 to 20,000 clones, with roughly nine tenths occurring once and the leading ten covering about 1.8%. Source: blood, taken from a patient treated with checkpoint blockade. The receptors were gathered from a human donor with melanoma.

The J gene is TRBJ2-2, the V gene TRBV4-2, with unresolved D. Germline V lookup: CDR1 LGHNA, CDR2 YNFKEQ. The V end was cut by 1 base, the J end by 0 bases, with 9 bases between. This CDR3 comprises 16 residues. The CDR3, as DNA: TGTGCCAGCAGCCAAGTATCGGCGGCGAACACCGGGGAGCTGTTTTTT. Its protein is CASSQVSAANTGELFF.

The gene calls are TRBV28 and TRBJ2-4; perhaps TRBD1 as D (5 bases). This CDR3 has 15 amino acids. Germline V gene sequence: CDR1 MDHEN, CDR2 SYDVKM. V dropped 3 bases and J dropped 1 base, with 10 bases sitting between them. CDR3 sequence: CASSFKGLAKNIQYF. In DNA form, the CDR3 reads TGTGCCAGCAGTTTCAAGGGGCTGGCCAAAAACATTCAGTACTTC. The whole variable domain, filled in from reference TRBV28 and TRBJ2-4, reads DVKVTQSSRYLVKRTGEKVFLECVQDMDHENMFWYRQDPGLGLRLIYFSYDVKMKEKGDIPEGYSVSREKKERFSLILESASTNQTSMYLCASSFKGLAKNIQYFGAGTRLSVL.

The DNA of the CDR3 is TGTGCCAGCAGTTTGTGGGAAGGCACAGATACGCAGTATTTT. Its protein product is CASSLWEGTDTQYF. The J gene is TRBJ2-3, the V gene TRBV27; D is uncertain. The V end lost 3 bases, the J end lost 1 base, and 8 bases lay between the germline ends. In germline, CDR1 is MNHEY, CDR2 SMNVEV (reference sequence). The length of the CDR3 is 14 residues.

The V and J genes are TRBV19 and TRBJ2-1; 13 nucleotides line up with TRBD2. The CDR3 has 15 amino acids. CDR1 and CDR2 (germline): LNHDA, SQIVND (reference sequence). J was trimmed by 10 bases and V by 3 bases; bases with no gene match: 6. The CDR3 DNA is TGTGCCAGTAGTATCGGACTAGCGGGAGCCCAGGAGCAGTTCTTC. Translated, it gives CASSIGLAGAQEQFF.

The J gene is TRBJ2-1, the V gene TRBV7-6; D assignment may be TRBD1 or TRBD2 (5 bases each). Per germline, CDR1 SGHVS and CDR2 FNYEAQ. Trimming removed 3 bases from V and 10 bases from J, with 19 bases in between. The CDR3 consists of 15 residues. The CDR3 bases are TGTGCCAGCAGCTTGCGCCGGGACGGTAATTTGGAGCAGTTCTTC. It encodes CASSLRRDGNLEQFF. Full variable domain (rest looked up from reference TRBV7-6 and TRBJ2-1): GAGVSQSPRYKVTKRGQDVALRCDPISGHVSLYWYRQALGQGPEFLTYFNYEAQQDKSGLPNDRFSAERPEGSISTLTIQRTEQRDSAMYRCASSLRRDGNLEQFFGPGTRLTVL.

The genes are TRBV5-1 and TRBJ2-3; TRBD2 agrees at 10 bases. Germline V gives CDR1 SGHRS, CDR2 YFSETQ. This CDR3 has 18 amino acids. The V segment lost 4 bases and the J segment 6 bases; nucleotides outside the gene matches: 17. The CDR3 DNA is TGCGCCAGCAGCCTCGGTTCGAGCGGGAGGGTCCTTGGGGATACGCAGTATTTT. Encoded protein: CASSLGSSGRVLGDTQYF.

The rearrangement joins TRBV7-9 to TRBJ2-3; D not certain. The V gene's germline CDR1 is SEHNR and CDR2 FQNEAQ (reference sequence). V was clipped by 3 bases and J by 5 bases, with 6 bases between them. The CDR3 covers 12 residues. The CDR3 spells CASSFPGDTQYF. For the CDR3, the DNA is TGTGCCAGCAGCTTTCCGGGAGATACGCAGTATTTT. Variable domain in full (rest from reference TRBV7-9 and TRBJ2-3): DTGVSQNPRHKITKRGQNVTFRCDPISEHNRLYWYRQTLGQGPEFLTYFQNEAQLEKSRLLSDRFSAERPKGSFSTLEIQRTEQGDSAMYLCASSFPGDTQYFGPGTRLTVL.

The gene calls are TRBV12-5 and TRBJ1-3, with TRBD1 matching over 8 bases. The ends lost 6 bases at V and 0 bases at J; junction bases unmatched: 4. Looked up from germline, CDR1 is LGHNT and CDR2 is FRNRAP. This CDR3 region has 15 residues. The CDR3 spells CASGRGTGSGNTIYF. The CDR3 DNA reads as TGTGCTAGTGGCCGCGGGACAGGCTCTGGAAACACCATATATTTT.

The chain recombines TRBV5-1 with TRBJ2-5; 10 bases agree with TRBD1. In germline, CDR1 is SGHRS, CDR2 YFSETQ. V lost 0 bases and J lost 4; bases outside the gene matches: 6. The CDR3 extends over 16 amino acids. CDR3 amino acids: CASSLAGQGPGETQYF. For the CDR3, the DNA is TGCGCCAGCAGCTTGGCGGGACAGGGGCCTGGAGAGACCCAGTACTTC.

The rearrangement uses TRBV19 and TRBJ2-1; D may correspond to TRBD1 or TRBD2 (7 bases each). The CDR3 length is 16 residues. Between the trimmed V and J ends, which lost 0 bases and 9 bases, there was a span of 18 bases. Germline values: CDR1 LNHDA, CDR2 SQIVND (reference sequence). CDR3 nucleotides: TGTGCCAGTAGTATAGATCTCCGGCAGGGGGGGAGTGAGCAGTTCTTC. Translating it yields CASSIDLRQGGSEQFF.

The chain employs TRBV25-1 and TRBJ1-4; the match to TRBD1 covers 7 bases. The CDR3 has 16 residues. J was trimmed by 0 bases and V by 1 base; bases with no gene match: 2. The germline V gene has CDR1 MGHDK and CDR2 SYGVNS. As DNA, the CDR3 is TGTGCCAGCAGTGAATTAGGGGGCGCAACTAATGAAAAACTGTTTTTT. Its translation is CASSELGGATNEKLFF.

The rearrangement joins TRBV19 to TRBJ1-4, with TRBD1 identical over 9 bases. Trimming took 3 bases from V and 8 from J; bases not matched to a gene: 7. This CDR3 comprises 15 residues. The germline CDR1 and CDR2 sequences are LNHDA and SQIVND (reference sequence). The CDR3 here is CASSIPTGGEEKLFF. As DNA, the CDR3 is TGTGCCAGTAGTATCCCGACAGGGGGTGAGGAAAAACTGTTTTTT.